The source of this TCR beta chain is a study of OX40 agonist ivuxolimab in advanced cancers. The wider study: The dose-escalation cohort was about 83% male, with a mean age of approximately 62 years, ranging roughly 20 to 90.

V was cut by 0 bases and J by 6 bases, with 18 bases left in between. The CDR3 is 17 residues long. Germline-derived CDR1 and CDR2 are LGHNT and FRNRAP. Concerning this clone: Its specificity is unknown.

Whole-study findings and limits: Circulating CD4+ and CD8+ T cells showed clonal expansion by week 6 at 0.1 to 3.0 mg/kg. There were, on average, more expanded clones in CD8+ T cells than in CD4+.

Repertoires were generated with immunoSEQ multiplex PCR, while TCRdb's copy carries only in-frame clones and drops some. Among 35,000 to 45,000 clones listed, around 87% were seen once. The source was CD4+ or CD8+ T cells sorted from blood, collected in a trial of the OX40 agonist ivuxolimab. This TCR came from an adult with an advanced solid tumor such as melanoma, head and neck, liver or kidney cancer. The gene calls are TRBV12-5 and TRBJ2-1, with D perhaps assigned TRBD1 or TRBD2 (5 bases each). In DNA form, the CDR3 reads TGTGCTAGTGGTTTGGTTCTCAAGCGAGGGGTGCTCAATGAGCAGTTCTTC. It specifies CASGLVLKRGVLNEQFF.